This T cell receptor beta chain was profiled in a study of blood T cell repertoires in COVID-19. In the study overall: Samples came from the United States, Italy and Spain, spanning acute and convalescent COVID-19. In each case, the material was cDNA or gDNA derived from T cells, B-cell-depleted T cells, or PBMCs.

The CDR3 consists of 15 residues. This clone was counted a few times. Original analysis: How many nucleated cells were present was estimated from reference gene primer amplification. Data came from immunoSEQ multiplex PCR; TCRdb stores just in-frame clones and leaves some out. For V, J and clone size, that table is used; D and trimming come from the DNA. The sample records about 400,000 clones, roughly 90% being singletons. The chain couples TRBV21-1 to TRBJ2-7; TRBD2, as called in the table, went unchecked against the DNA. TRBV21-1 is a pseudogene. Sequencing was performed on peripheral blood. The TCR sequence derives from a woman in her twenties or thirties with active or convalescent COVID-19. This CDR3 reads CASSIWGESSYEQYF. The CDR3, as DNA: TGTGCCAGCAGCATCTGGGGGGAGAGCTCCTACGAGCAGTACTTC.